A selection of T cell receptor beta chains follows, all from one sample in a study of OX40 agonist ivuxolimab in advanced cancers. TCRdb's copy holds only in-frame clones and misses some; the assay was immunoSEQ multiplex PCR. The sample lists over 15,000 clones; roughly 71% were seen once. The sequencing used CD4+ or CD8+ T cells sorted from blood, collected in a trial of the OX40 agonist ivuxolimab. All receptors derive from an adult with an advanced solid tumor such as melanoma, head and neck, liver or kidney cancer. CDR3s include the opening cysteine and the closing phenylalanine or tryptophan. Fields, in order: CDR3 length, V gene, J gene, CDR3 protein.

len: 15; v_gene: TRBV6-1; j_gene: TRBJ1-2; CDR3aa: CASSEEGQGVSGYTF
len: 15; v_gene: TRBV4-3; j_gene: TRBJ1-1; CDR3aa: CASSQDASWNTEAFF
len: 14; v_gene: TRBV29-1; j_gene: TRBJ2-7; CDR3aa: CSVFLTGGGYEQYF
len: 14; v_gene: TRBV7-6; j_gene: TRBJ2-7; CDR3aa: CASSSGTASYEQYF
len: 17; v_gene: TRBV5-1; j_gene: TRBJ2-2; CDR3aa: CASSLRGLAGLGGELFF
len: 19; v_gene: TRBV27; j_gene: TRBJ2-1; CDR3aa: CASSSGTSGRAWGGFEQFF
len: 10; v_gene: TRBV6-6; j_gene: TRBJ2-1; CDR3aa: CASRDNEQFF
len: 13; v_gene: TRBV11-3; j_gene: TRBJ2-3; CDR3aa: CASSHGTTDTQYF
len: 13; v_gene: TRBV5-1; j_gene: TRBJ1-6; CDR3aa: CASSQDRDSPLHF
len: 16; v_gene: TRBV7-8; j_gene: TRBJ2-2; CDR3aa: CASSFEGRILRGELFF
len: 14; v_gene: TRBV6-6; j_gene: TRBJ2-5; CDR3aa: CASSSDGGWETQYF
len: 13; v_gene: TRBV10-3; j_gene: TRBJ2-7; CDR3aa: CAISDGDSYEQYF
len: 16; v_gene: TRBV2; j_gene: TRBJ2-2; CDR3aa: CASSPLRNPHTGELFF
len: 14; v_gene: TRBV6-5; j_gene: TRBJ1-2; CDR3aa: CASSSGSPHFGYTF
len: 13; v_gene: TRBV10-1; j_gene: TRBJ2-7; CDR3aa: CASTRDREYEQYF
len: 14; v_gene: TRBV19; j_gene: TRBJ2-5; CDR3aa: CASRSTSGSETQYF
len: 17; v_gene: TRBV5-1; j_gene: TRBJ2-1; CDR3aa: CASSLGASDTIYNEQFF
len: 17; v_gene: TRBV9; j_gene: TRBJ2-2; CDR3aa: CASSVEFQGLDTGELFF
len: 14; v_gene: TRBV15; j_gene: TRBJ1-1; CDR3aa: CATEEGRENTEAFF
len: 15; v_gene: TRBV9; j_gene: TRBJ1-2; CDR3aa: CASSVDSSLNYGYTF
len: 13; v_gene: TRBV6-6; j_gene: TRBJ1-5; CDR3aa: CATWGGSGQPQHF
len: 17; v_gene: TRBV7-9; j_gene: TRBJ2-1; CDR3aa: CASSLASASGKGNEQFF
len: 12; v_gene: TRBV5-1; j_gene: TRBJ2-2; CDR3aa: CASSWTLGELFF
len: 14; v_gene: TRBV7-8; j_gene: TRBJ2-7; CDR3aa: CASSPWRETYEQYF
len: 14; v_gene: TRBV6-5; j_gene: TRBJ2-2; CDR3aa: CASSYSGVGGELFF
len: 14; v_gene: TRBV5-3; j_gene: TRBJ1-5; CDR3aa: CASSLQGALQPQHF
len: 14; v_gene: TRBV28; j_gene: TRBJ1-5; CDR3aa: CASSPSGSNQPQHF
len: 12; v_gene: TRBV7-9; j_gene: TRBJ1-2; CDR3aa: CASSFYRDGYTF
len: 14; v_gene: TRBV28; j_gene: TRBJ2-3; CDR3aa: CASSLAHRTDTQYF
len: 14; v_gene: TRBV5-4; j_gene: TRBJ1-2; CDR3aa: CASSLAGGNYGYTF
len: 11; v_gene: TRBV9; j_gene: TRBJ2-2; CDR3aa: CASAGYGELFF
len: 15; v_gene: TRBV9; j_gene: TRBJ1-2; CDR3aa: CASSLRDGREYGYTF
len: 14; v_gene: TRBV6-5; j_gene: TRBJ2-3; CDR3aa: CASSPTGGPDTQYF
len: 17; v_gene: TRBV11-2; j_gene: TRBJ1-4; CDR3aa: CASSSDRRGATNEKLFF
len: 15; v_gene: TRBV4-1; j_gene: TRBJ2-7; CDR3aa: CASSQDQGATYEQYF
len: 15; v_gene: TRBV2; j_gene: TRBJ2-1; CDR3aa: CASRGGTSGRQEQFF
len: 14; v_gene: TRBV7-9; j_gene: TRBJ2-1; CDR3aa: CASSFDSGWNEQFF
len: 13; v_gene: TRBV4-1; j_gene: TRBJ2-7; CDR3aa: CASSRDRSNEQYF
len: 15; v_gene: TRBV28; j_gene: TRBJ2-3; CDR3aa: CASSLWRSSTDTQYF
len: 14; v_gene: TRBV19; j_gene: TRBJ1-2; CDR3aa: CASSLPSGGDGYTF
len: 16; v_gene: TRBV7-8; j_gene: TRBJ1-1; CDR3aa: CASSLRMVDVMTEAFF
len: 17; v_gene: TRBV5-4; j_gene: TRBJ2-3; CDR3aa: CASSLAGGRVSTDTQYF
len: 15; v_gene: TRBV11-2; j_gene: TRBJ2-1; CDR3aa: CASSLAGAGANEQFF
len: 16; v_gene: TRBV28; j_gene: TRBJ2-1; CDR3aa: CASSPYRELSYNEQFF
len: 11; v_gene: TRBV27; j_gene: TRBJ2-7; CDR3aa: CASREGYEQYF
len: 14; v_gene: TRBV5-5; j_gene: TRBJ1-1; CDR3aa: CASSWAGVNTEAFF
len: 14; v_gene: TRBV28; j_gene: TRBJ2-1; CDR3aa: CASSLMTVMNEQFF
len: 14; v_gene: TRBV7-2; j_gene: TRBJ2-5; CDR3aa: CASSAGADQETQYF
len: 15; v_gene: TRBV7-8; j_gene: TRBJ2-7; CDR3aa: CASSFMGQGAYEQYF
len: 19; v_gene: TRBV10-3; j_gene: TRBJ2-3; CDR3aa: CAISDITGTSGHSTDTQYF
len: 11; v_gene: TRBV9; j_gene: TRBJ2-7; CDR3aa: CASSVGDEQYF
len: 14; v_gene: TRBV2; j_gene: TRBJ1-2; CDR3aa: CASREPSGNYGYTF
len: 14; v_gene: TRBV15; j_gene: TRBJ1-4; CDR3aa: CATSNWETEEKLFF
len: 17; v_gene: TRBV2; j_gene: TRBJ2-7; CDR3aa: CASSEETGAKSSYEQYF